The clone carrying this T cell receptor (beta chain) was seen a few times. This sample is part of a study of CD8 T cells in ankylosing spondylitis. Construction of TCR beta libraries was performed using quantitative 5'-RACE with molecular barcodes. TCRdb fed the 5' RACE reads into MiXCR, producing one record per CDR3 protein. The sample includes about 180,000 distinct CDR3 sequences, around a tenth of them seen just once. This clonotype originated in a female donor with ankylosing spondylitis or in good health (not recorded which). Material for sequencing was blood, either unsorted or a sorted T cell fraction (not recorded which).

DNA of the CDR3: TGTGCCAGCAGTTACTCGCATATGAGGTGGGAGACCCAGTACTTC. Translated, it gives CASSYSHMRWETQYF. The chain recombines TRBV6-2 or TRBV6-3 with TRBJ2-5; D gene unclear. Germline-derived CDR1 and CDR2 are MNHEY and SVGEGT. Trimming cost V 0 bases and J 5 bases, with 13 bases left between them. This CDR3 contains 15 residues.